This T cell receptor beta chain was obtained from a study of Ad26.COV2.S vaccination and SARS-CoV-2 variants. Turning to the study itself: Each vaccinee took Ad26.COV2.S intramuscularly, once or twice 56 days apart.

CDR3 length: 14 residues. Trimming took 4 bases from V and 8 from J, leaving 14 bases between them. Germline CDR1 reads MGHDK; CDR2 reads SYGVNS. Only in-frame clones appear in the TCRdb table, and some are missing; sequencing was by immunoSEQ multiplex PCR. The table lists hundreds of thousands of clones, roughly 89% of them singletons, with over 2.5% in the top ten. Treatment given: 19 received Ad26.COV2.S at low or high dose, single or two shots; roughly five received placebo; per-sample allocation not given. On day 63 after the first injection, vaccine and placebo recipients gave samples. The sequence was obtained from a person aged 18-65 years who received the Ad26.COV2.S COVID-19 vaccine or a placebo. The V gene is TRBV25-1, the J gene TRBJ1-4; D gene uncertain. This sample comprised peripheral blood, obtained in a trial of Ad26.COV2.S vaccine versus placebo. Here the CDR3 reads CASSVSGLDEKLFF. The CDR3 DNA reads as TGTGCCAGCAGTGTGTCGGGGTTAGACGAAAAACTGTTTTTT.